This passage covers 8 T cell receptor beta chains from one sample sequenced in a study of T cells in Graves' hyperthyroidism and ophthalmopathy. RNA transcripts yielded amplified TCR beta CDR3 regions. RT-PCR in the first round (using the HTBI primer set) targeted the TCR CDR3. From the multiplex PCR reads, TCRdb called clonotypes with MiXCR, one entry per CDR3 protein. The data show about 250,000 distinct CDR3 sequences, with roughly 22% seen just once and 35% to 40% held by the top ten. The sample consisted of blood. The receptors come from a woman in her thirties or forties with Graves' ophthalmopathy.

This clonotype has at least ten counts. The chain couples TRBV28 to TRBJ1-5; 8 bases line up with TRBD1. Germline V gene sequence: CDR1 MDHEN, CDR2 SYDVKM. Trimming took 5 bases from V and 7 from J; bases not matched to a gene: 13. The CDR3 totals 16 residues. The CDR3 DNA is TGTGCCAGCAGTCCGACGGACAGGGATGGCCGACAGCCCCAGCATTTT. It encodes CASSPTDRDGRQPQHF.

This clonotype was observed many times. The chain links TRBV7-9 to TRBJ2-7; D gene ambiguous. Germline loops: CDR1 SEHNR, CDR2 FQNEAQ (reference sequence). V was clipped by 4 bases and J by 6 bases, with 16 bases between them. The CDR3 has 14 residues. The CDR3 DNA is TGTGCCAGCAGCTCCGGTTCCGGGCGGATCGAGCAGTACTTC. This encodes CASSSGSGRIEQYF.

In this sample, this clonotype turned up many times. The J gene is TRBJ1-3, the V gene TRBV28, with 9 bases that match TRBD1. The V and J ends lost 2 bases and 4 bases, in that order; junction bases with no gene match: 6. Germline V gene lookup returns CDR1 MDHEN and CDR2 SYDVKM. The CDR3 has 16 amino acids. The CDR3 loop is CASSLPQGASGNTIYF. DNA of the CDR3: TGTGCCAGCAGTTTACCACAGGGGGCGTCCGGAAACACCATATATTTT.

The CDR3 loop is CASTPGGPVGNTIYF. CDR3 DNA: TGTGCCAGTACCCCCGGGGGACCGGTAGGAAACACCATATATTTT. The rearrangement uses TRBV19 and TRBJ1-3; a possible D gene is TRBD1 (5 bases). The CDR3 covers 15 residues. V lost 7 bases and J 4 bases, leaving 17 bases between the germline ends. Germline values: CDR1 LNHDA, CDR2 SQIVND (reference sequence).

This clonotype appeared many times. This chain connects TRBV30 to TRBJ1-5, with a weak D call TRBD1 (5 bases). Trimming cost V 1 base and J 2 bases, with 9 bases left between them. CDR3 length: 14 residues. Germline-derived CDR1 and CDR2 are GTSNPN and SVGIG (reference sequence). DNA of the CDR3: TGTGCCTGGAGTGACGGGGACGGCAATCAGCCCCAGCATTTT. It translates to CAWSDGDGNQPQHF. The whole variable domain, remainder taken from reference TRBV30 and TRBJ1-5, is SQTIHQWPATLVQPVGSPLSLECTVEGTSNPNLYWYRQAAGRGLQLLFYSVGIGQISSEVPQNLSASRPQDRQFILSSKKLLLSDSGFYLCAWSDGDGNQPQHFGDGTRLSIL.

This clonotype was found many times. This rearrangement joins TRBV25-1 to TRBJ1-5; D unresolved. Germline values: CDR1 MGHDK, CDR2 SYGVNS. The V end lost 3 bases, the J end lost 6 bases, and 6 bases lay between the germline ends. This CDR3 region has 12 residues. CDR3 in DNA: TGTGCCAGCAGTGATGGCCCTCAGCCCCAGCATTTT. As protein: CASSDGPQPQHF. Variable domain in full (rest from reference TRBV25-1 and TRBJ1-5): EADIYQTPRYLVIGTGKKITLECSQTMGHDKMYWYQQDPGMELHLIHYSYGVNSTEKGDLSSESTVSRIRTEHFPLTLESARPSHTSQYLCASSDGPQPQHFGDGTRLSIL.

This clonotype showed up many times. DNA of the CDR3: TGTGCCAGCAGAATCAGGGGGCACACCGGGGAGCTGTTTTTT. Translation: CASRIRGHTGELFF. V usage is TRBV6-7 and J usage is TRBJ2-2; 8 bases fit TRBD1. TRBV6-7 is classed as an ORF, of uncertain function. The V segment lost 6 bases and the J segment 3 bases; nucleotides outside the gene matches: 3. The CDR3 contains 14 residues.

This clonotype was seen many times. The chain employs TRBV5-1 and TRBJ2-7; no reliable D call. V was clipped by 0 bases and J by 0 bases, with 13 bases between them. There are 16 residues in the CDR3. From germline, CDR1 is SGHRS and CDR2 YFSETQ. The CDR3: CASSLARTSSSYEQYF. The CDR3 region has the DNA TGCGCCAGCAGCTTGGCCAGGACGTCGAGCTCCTACGAGCAGTACTTC.